A single sample gave rise to the 13 T cell receptor beta chains below, sequenced in a study of blood T cell repertoires in COVID-19. TCRdb keeps only in-frame clones here, not all; method: immunoSEQ multiplex PCR. The table has 35,000 to 45,000 clones, roughly 84% seen once. Sequenced sample: peripheral blood. These receptors originate from a man between 65 and 80 years old with acute or convalescent COVID-19.

This chain joins TRBV6-4 and TRBJ1-2; maybe TRBD1 (6 bases). The CDR3 contains 13 residues. V lost 6 bases and J lost 3, with 11 bases in between. From germline, CDR1 is MRHNA and CDR2 SNTAGT. CDR3 in amino acids: CASRHGQHYGYTF. The CDR3 DNA sequence: TGTGCCAGCAGACATGGACAGCACTATGGCTACACCTTC.

This clone was detected only once. The chain uses TRBV6-1 and TRBJ1-5; the D is unclear. The V end lost 0 bases, the J end lost 4 bases, and 7 bases lay between the germline ends. This CDR3 comprises 14 residues. The V gene's germline CDR1 is MNHNS and CDR2 SASEGT. The CDR3 reads CASSEAAWNQPQHF. In nucleotides, the CDR3 is TGTGCCAGCAGTGAAGCAGCTTGGAATCAGCCCCAGCATTTT.

The chain carries TRBV4-1 and TRBJ1-2; 8 nucleotides line up with TRBD1. The V gene end was trimmed by 4 bases and the J gene end by 8 bases; junction bases not matched to a gene: 12. Germline V CDR1 and CDR2: MGHRA, YSYEKL. CDR3 length: 15 amino acids. The CDR3 sequence: CASSPPTQGAGGYTF. The CDR3 DNA reads as TGCGCCAGCAGCCCACCCACCCAGGGGGCGGGGGGCTACACCTTC.

The V call is TRBV5-1, the J call TRBJ2-2, with a possible D match to TRBD2 (6 bases). CDR3 length: 13 residues. V lost 1 base and J 7 bases, leaving 8 bases between the germline ends. The germline V gene encodes CDR1 SGHRS and CDR2 YFSETQ. For the CDR3, the DNA is TGCGCCAGCAGCTTGTGGGGGGACGGGGAGCTGTTTTTT. This codes for CASSLWGDGELFF.

The chain combines TRBV10-3 with TRBJ1-1; TRBD1 aligns across 9 bases. In germline, CDR1 is ENHRY, CDR2 SYGVKD. The CDR3 covers 13 residues. The J segment lost 3 bases and the V segment lost 6 bases, leaving 2 bases of the junction unmatched. The CDR3 sequence: CAIRGQGHTEAFF. Here the CDR3 DNA reads TGTGCCATCAGGGGACAGGGACACACTGAAGCTTTCTTT.

The chain couples TRBV14 to TRBJ2-1; D uncertain. Trimming cost V 1 base and J 4 bases, with 11 bases left between them. The CDR3 consists of 15 residues. CDR1 SGHDN and CDR2 FVKESK come from the germline V gene. Here the CDR3 DNA reads TGTGCCAGCAGCCAAGGCGGAGCTAGTTACAATGAGCAGTTCTTC. This sequence encodes CASSQGGASYNEQFF.

The CDR3 DNA sequence: TGTGCCAGTAATCAACAGGGTGGAGAGACCCAGTACTTC. It is translated as CASNQQGGETQYF. The rearrangement joins TRBV19 to TRBJ2-5, with D possibly TRBD1 on 6 matching bases. Germline loops: CDR1 LNHDA, CDR2 SQIVND (reference sequence). This CDR3 is 13 amino acids long. Deletions cut 7 bases from V and 4 bases from J, with 13 bases between.

V gene TRBV19 combines with J gene TRBJ1-2; D might be TRBD1 (5 bases). Germline V lookup: CDR1 LNHDA, CDR2 SQIVND (reference sequence). The CDR3 runs to 12 residues. Trimming removed 6 bases at V and 2 bases at J, with 7 bases between. This CDR3 reads CASRGVNYGYTF. CDR3 bases: TGTGCCAGTAGAGGGGTAAACTATGGCTACACCTTC. Full variable domain (remainder filled in from reference TRBV19 and TRBJ1-2): DGGITQSPKYLFRKEGQNVTLSCEQNLNHDAMYWYRQDPGQGLRLIYYSQIVNDFQKGDIAEGYSVSREKKESFPLTVTSAQKNPTAFYLCASRGVNYGYTFGSGTRLTVV.

In its sample, this clone was seen once. V is TRBV4-1 and J is TRBJ1-4; 8 bases are shared with TRBD1. After removal of 10 bases from V and 5 bases from J, the junction contained 12 bases not matched to a gene. Per the germline V gene, CDR1 is MGHRA and CDR2 is YSYEKL. The CDR3 sequence is 15 residues long. Here the CDR3 reads CATRGQGAPNEKLFF. CDR3 bases: TGCGCCACTCGAGGCCAGGGGGCGCCCAATGAAAAACTGTTTTTT.

The chain uses TRBV14 and TRBJ2-1; tentative D call: TRBD2 (5 bases). Germline CDR1 SGHDN, CDR2 FVKESK. Trimming removed 0 bases from V and 7 bases from J, with 16 bases in between. This CDR3 has 16 amino acids. The DNA for the CDR3 is TGTGCCAGCAGCCAAGATATTACTAGTCAGTCGAATGAGCAGTTCTTC. Its translation: CASSQDITSQSNEQFF.

V and J are TRBV4-1 and TRBJ2-2; D is undetermined. V lost 1 base and J lost 8, with 11 bases in between. CDR3 length equals 14 residues. CDR1 MGHRA and CDR2 YSYEKL come from the germline V gene. DNA for the CDR3: TGCGCCAGCAGCCAAGGGCGGTGGCCGGGGGAGCTGTTTTTT. Its protein product is CASSQGRWPGELFF.

The V gene is TRBV11-2, the J gene TRBJ2-5; D not certain. CDR3 length equals 12 residues. Per the germline V gene, CDR1 is SGHAT and CDR2 is FQNNGV. Trimming removed 0 bases from V and 5 bases from J, with 4 bases in between. The CDR3 nucleotides are TGTGCCAGCAGCTTAGATGAGGAGACCCAGTACTTC. Translated, it gives CASSLDEETQYF.

The chain employs TRBV30 and TRBJ1-3, with D unresolved. Germline V gives CDR1 GTSNPN, CDR2 SVGIG (reference sequence). Between the trimmed V and J ends, which lost 1 base and 0 bases, there was a span of 10 bases. The length of the CDR3 is 15 residues. In DNA, the CDR3 is TGTGCCTGGAGTGCCGGGAGTCGCTCTGGAAACACCATATATTTT. This sequence encodes CAWSAGSRSGNTIYF.